This record covers a single TCR beta chain. Antigen unknown. These data originate in a study of OX40 agonist ivuxolimab in advanced cancers. About the research overall: Earlier treatment with anti-PD-1, anti-PD-L1 or anti-CTLA-4 was permitted, and 30% to 40% had received some.

Enrollment shut out patients with autoimmune disease history or systemic immunosuppression. Germline V CDR1 and CDR2: SGHDT, YYEEEE. The length of the CDR3 is 16 residues. V dropped 4 bases and J dropped 3; count of bases not matched to a gene: 7. Study-level points and caveats: Clonal expansion from baseline to week 6 occurred in both CD4+ and CD8+ T cells.

Measured with immunoSEQ multiplex PCR; TCRdb has only the in-frame clones, and not every one. In the table there are about 61,000 clones, around 90% of which are singletons. The chain carries TRBV5-6 and TRBJ1-2, with TRBD1 matching over 12 bases. This clonotype was sampled from an adult with an advanced solid tumor such as melanoma, head and neck, liver or kidney cancer. This material consisted of CD4+ or CD8+ T cells sorted from blood, taken in a trial of the OX40 agonist ivuxolimab. CDR3 nucleotide sequence: TGTGCCAGCAGCCGAGGGACAGGGGGCGCGTACTATGGCTACACCTTC. Its translation: CASSRGTGGAYYGYTF.